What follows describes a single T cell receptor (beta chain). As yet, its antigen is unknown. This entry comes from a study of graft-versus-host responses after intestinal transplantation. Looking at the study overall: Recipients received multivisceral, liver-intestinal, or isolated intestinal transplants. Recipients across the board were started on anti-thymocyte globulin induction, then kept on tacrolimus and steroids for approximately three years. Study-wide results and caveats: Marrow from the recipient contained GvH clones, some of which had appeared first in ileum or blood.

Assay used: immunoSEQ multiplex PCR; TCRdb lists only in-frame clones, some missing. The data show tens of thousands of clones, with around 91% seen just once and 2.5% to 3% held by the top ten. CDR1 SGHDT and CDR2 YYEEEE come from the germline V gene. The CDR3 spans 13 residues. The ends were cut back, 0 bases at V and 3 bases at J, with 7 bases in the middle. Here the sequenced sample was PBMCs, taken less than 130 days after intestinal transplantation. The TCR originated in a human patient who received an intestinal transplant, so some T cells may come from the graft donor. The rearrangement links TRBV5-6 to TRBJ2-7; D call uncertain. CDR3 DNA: TGTGCCAGCAGCTTGGGTGGGGACTACGAGCAGTACTTC. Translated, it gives CASSLGGDYEQYF.